The sequence of this T cell receptor beta chain was determined in a study of identical twins. The CDR3 extends over 18 amino acids. CDR1 and CDR2 (germline): LGHNA, YNFKEQ. The V segment lost 4 bases and the J segment 2 bases; nucleotides outside the gene matches: 11. TCRdb used MiXCR to reprocess the 5' RACE reads, holding one entry per CDR3 protein. Of about 220,000 distinct CDR3 sequences listed, roughly 9.4% are singletons. Sequencing was carried out using memory (CD45RO+) T cells sorted from blood. The TCR originated in a woman between 18 and 30 years old in good health. This sequence joins TRBV4-2 and TRBJ2-7; 13 bases fit TRBD2. The CDR3 protein is CASSPRTSGRKGAYEQYF. CDR3 in DNA: TGTGCCAGCAGCCCACGGACTAGCGGGAGAAAGGGGGCCTACGAGCAGTACTTC.